This T cell receptor (beta chain) was sequenced in a study of T cell responses to AZD1222 COVID-19 vaccine. The V end lost 5 bases, the J end lost 5 bases, and 15 bases lay between the germline ends. The CDR3 is made up of 14 amino acids. The germline V gene encodes CDR1 SGHTA and CDR2 FQGNSA. Sequencing used immunoSEQ multiplex PCR; TCRdb keeps in-frame clones, though not all of them. Of 170,000 or so clones listed, about 86% are singletons. The chain joins TRBV7-2 to TRBJ2-5; D is perhaps TRBD2 (5 bases). The input for sequencing was peripheral blood, taken 28 days after the second AZD1222 dose. The receptor was isolated from an adult who received the AZD1222 COVID-19 vaccine. The CDR3 reads CASSPRLLRETQYF. The CDR3 DNA follows: TGTGCCAGCAGCCCCCGACTATTGCGGGAGACCCAGTACTTC.